A selection of T cell receptor beta chains follows, all from one sample in a study of T cell repertoires in cytomegalovirus infection. TCRdb fed the reads into MiXCR, producing one record per CDR3 protein. The table has 600,000 to 700,000 distinct CDR3 sequences, around a third seen once; the top ten hold 15% to 20%. Their target antigens are unknown. Specimen: cultured PBMCs, collected from culture after CMV antigen stimulation. The receptors shown here come from a human donor in good health (CMV status not recorded). Some clones in this sample may be carry-over from other donors' samples. The CDR3 runs from the conserved cysteine through the conserved F or W. Each record gives: clone size, D gene, V gene, J gene, CDR3 DNA, CDR3 protein. D genes are given only for firm matches. For some rows the clone size is stated as once, few or many, or as a class when expanded; others skip it.

>many|NA|TRBV4-1|TRBJ1-6
TGCGCCAGCAGCCAAAGACCCGCCGGTGATTCACCCCTCCACTTT
CASSQRPAGDSPLHF
>NA|NA|TRBV12-3/TRBV12-4|TRBJ1-5
TGTGCCAGCAGCCCAGAATGGGGCAATCAGCCCCAGCATTTT
CASSPEWGNQPQHF
>few|NA|TRBV18|TRBJ2-3
TGTGCCAGCTCACCACCGGGACTGGTCACAGATACGCAGTATTTT
CASSPPGLVTDTQYF
>NA|NA|TRBV12-3/TRBV12-4|TRBJ2-7
TGTGCCAGCAGTTTAGTCGGGGGGCCGACGCAGTACTTC
CASSLVGGPTQYF
>NA|NA|TRBV4-1|TRBJ1-5
TGCGCCAGCAGCCCCGCCAGAGCGGACAATCAGCCCCAGCATTTT
CASSPARADNQPQHF
>NA|TRBD2|TRBV29-1|TRBJ2-1
TGCAGCGTTGAAATAAACCTGGCCGGACTAGGCGGGGAGCAGTTCTTC
CSVEINLAGLGGEQFF
>NA|TRBD2|TRBV7-9|TRBJ2-1
TGTGCCAGCAGCTCGGGACTAGCGGGAGGTGCCTACAATGAGCAGTTCTTC
CASSSGLAGGAYNEQFF
>few|TRBD2|TRBV6-6|TRBJ2-3
TGTGCCAGCAGTCGCAGGGTACTAGCGGTCACTAGCACAGATACGCAGTATTTT
CASSRRVLAVTSTDTQYF
>NA|NA|TRBV7-9|TRBJ1-1
TGTGCCAGCAGCGCACGGCAGGGGAACCGTAACACTGAAGCTTTCTTT
CASSARQGNRNTEAFF
>NA|TRBD2|TRBV7-8|TRBJ2-1
TGTGCCAGCAGCCCCGAAATTAGCGGGGCATACAATGAGCAGTTCTTC
CASSPEISGAYNEQFF
>NA|NA|TRBV19|TRBJ2-6
TGTGCCAGTACCTACTTGAGCTCTGGGGCCAACGTCCTGACTTTC
CASTYLSSGANVLTF
>few|NA|TRBV7-6|TRBJ2-2
TGTGCCAGCAGCTTCGCGGCGGATGCGAACACCGGGGAGCTGTTTTTT
CASSFAADANTGELFF
>NA|TRBD1|TRBV7-6|TRBJ1-2
TGTGCCAGCAGCTTGCAGGGGGCTTATTCTTATGGCTACACCTTC
CASSLQGAYSYGYTF
>NA|NA|TRBV2|TRBJ2-7
TGTGCCACCTCCCCCTTTGTGCAGTACTTC
CATSPFVQYF
>NA|NA|TRBV12-3/TRBV12-4|TRBJ1-2
TGTGCCAGCAGTTCTCTGCCCATGAGGGGCTACACCTTC
CASSSLPMRGYTF
>few|NA|TRBV12-5|TRBJ2-1
TGTGCTAGTGGTTTAGGGGGATGGGGCAATGAGCAGTTCTTC
CASGLGGWGNEQFF
>NA|NA|TRBV7-4|TRBJ1-6
TGTGCCAGCAGCTTGTCAGGGTATAATTCACCCCTCCACTTT
CASSLSGYNSPLHF
>NA|TRBD1|TRBV10-2|TRBJ1-2
TGCGCCAGCAGTGAGTCCTACAGGGGAAACTATGGCTACACCTTC
CASSESYRGNYGYTF
>NA|TRBD1|TRBV6-2/TRBV6-3|TRBJ2-1
TGTGCCAGCAGGCCCCTTGGCAGGGGGCTAGATGAGCAGTTCTTC
CASRPLGRGLDEQFF
>NA|NA|TRBV6-6|TRBJ1-6
TGTGCCAGCAGTTACGAGGCAGGGGATCGGGTAAATTCACCCCTCCACTTT
CASSYEAGDRVNSPLHF
>NA|TRBD2|TRBV5-6|TRBJ2-1
TGTGCCAGCAGCTTGCGTTATCCGGGCGGGAGTTACAATGAGCAGTTCTTC
CASSLRYPGGSYNEQFF
>few|NA|TRBV7-6|TRBJ2-2
TGTGCCAGCAGCTTCCTCTTAGAAACCGGGGAGCTGTTTTTT
CASSFLLETGELFF
>NA|TRBD1|TRBV19|TRBJ1-1
TGTGCCAGTAGCCGGGGACAGTCCCAAGCTTTCTTT
CASSRGQSQAFF
>NA|TRBD1|TRBV6-2/TRBV6-3|TRBJ2-7
TGTGCCAGCAGTGATCACGGGACAGGCATCTCTGGCGAGCAGTACTTC
CASSDHGTGISGEQYF
>NA|TRBD2|TRBV19|TRBJ2-7
TGTGCCAGTAGTCCAACTAGCGTTACCTACGTGCAGTACTTC
CASSPTSVTYVQYF
>many|TRBD1|TRBV7-2|TRBJ1-1
TGTGCCAGCAGCTTAGTTCAGGCAGGGGGTGAAGCTTTCTTT
CASSLVQAGGEAFF
>few|NA|TRBV7-8|TRBJ2-2
TGTGCCAGCAGCTTAAAGAGGGTTTCGTTCCCTGGGGAGCTGTTTTTT
CASSLKRVSFPGELFF
>many|NA|TRBV7-8|TRBJ1-5
TGTGCCAGCAGCTTAATGGGGACAACAAATCAGCCCCAGCATTTT
CASSLMGTTNQPQHF
>few|NA|TRBV20-1|TRBJ2-1
TGCAGTGCTAGAGCAGTCCCGGCCTACAATGAGCAGTTCTTC
CSARAVPAYNEQFF
>few|TRBD1|TRBV19|TRBJ1-1
TGTGCCAGTAGTATCGGCAGGGGGCTGGTCGGCACTGAAGCTTTCTTT
CASSIGRGLVGTEAFF
>NA|NA|TRBV7-2|TRBJ2-5
TGTGCCAGCAGCCTGATCCTACCAGAGACCCAGTACTTC
CASSLILPETQYF
>NA|NA|TRBV6-5|TRBJ2-5
TGTGCCAGCAATAACGGAGAGACCCAGTACTTC
CASNNGETQYF
>few|NA|TRBV28|TRBJ1-5
TGTGCCAGCACTCCGGACGCTAACCCCCGGCCCCAGCATTTT
CASTPDANPRPQHF
>NA|NA|TRBV2|TRBJ1-1
TGTGCCAGCAGTGACCGGGGTTGGGCTGAAGCTTTCTTT
CASSDRGWAEAFF
>NA|NA|TRBV23-1|TRBJ2-1
TGCGCCATCCCGAAGGTCCTCTACAATGAGCAGTTCTTC
CAIPKVLYNEQFF
>NA|TRBD2|TRBV6-1|TRBJ2-3
TGTGCCAGCAGTACTAGCGCCCCAGATACGCAGTATTTT
CASSTSAPDTQYF
>few|NA|TRBV28|TRBJ2-2
TGTGCCAGCAGTTTATTCCGAGTCACCGGGGAGCTGTTTTTT
CASSLFRVTGELFF
>NA|NA|TRBV7-9|TRBJ2-3
TGTGCCAGCAGACAGGAACAGGCGAGGGATACGCAGTATTTT
CASRQEQARDTQYF
>NA|NA|TRBV18|TRBJ2-3
TGTGCCAGCTCACCACCATCTACTGCCGGGGGACTTAGCACAGATACGCAGTATTTT
CASSPPSTAGGLSTDTQYF
>NA|NA|TRBV20-1|TRBJ2-1
TGCAGTGCTAGAGCCAAACAGGGGGGGTACAATGAGCAGTTCTTC
CSARAKQGGYNEQFF
>few|NA|TRBV10-3|TRBJ1-2
TGTGCCATCAGTGAGGAACGCGGGAATGGCTACACCTTC
CAISEERGNGYTF
>many|TRBD1|TRBV6-6|TRBJ2-7
TGTGCCAGCAGTTACTCGACGTTGGGGACAGCCTACGAGCAGTACTTC
CASSYSTLGTAYEQYF
>few|TRBD1|TRBV19|TRBJ2-1
TGTGCCAGTAGTATTGGGTACGCAGGGGGTGAGCAGTTCTTC
CASSIGYAGGEQFF
>few|TRBD2|TRBV7-2|TRBJ2-1
TGTGCCACCCAGTGGGGGCGGGGGGACTATGAGCAGTTCTTC
CATQWGRGDYEQFF
>NA|NA|TRBV10-1|TRBJ2-3
TGCGCCAGCAGTACCTCGGACATTTCAGATACGCAGTATTTT
CASSTSDISDTQYF
>NA|NA|TRBV19|TRBJ2-1
TGTGCCAGTAGCAGTTCTGGTAAGAATGAGCAGTTCTTC
CASSSSGKNEQFF
>NA|NA|TRBV5-1|TRBJ2-7
TGCGCCAGCAGCGCGGGACGGACCTACGAGCAGTACTTC
CASSAGRTYEQYF
>NA|NA|TRBV6-2/TRBV6-3|TRBJ1-1
TGTGCCAGCAGCCCGGGATGGGTTGTCGCTTTCTTT
CASSPGWVVAFF
>few|NA|TRBV6-1|TRBJ2-1
TGTGCCAGCACCCTGAATGCGGGGAGCTCCTACAATGAGCAGTTCTTC
CASTLNAGSSYNEQFF
>many|TRBD2|TRBV7-2|TRBJ2-3
TGTGCCAGCAGACCCGGCCAGCGGGAACTCAATGACACAGATACGCAGTATTTT
CASRPGQRELNDTDTQYF
>NA|NA|TRBV12-5|TRBJ2-5
TGTGCTAGCCAGCTGGAGGGGAAGCATGAGACCCAGTACTTC
CASQLEGKHETQYF